The 25 T cell receptor beta chains below come from one sample, sequenced in a study of shared clonotypes between healthy human individuals. This table comes from immunoSEQ multiplex PCR, and its TCRdb copy is limited to in-frame clones, with some not included. The sample has over a million clones, more than 75% seen once. Sequencing was done on a sample of memory CD4+ T cells from PBMCs. Subset in this sample: CD45RA-negative fraction. All receptors come from a man aged 18-30 years in good health. Some clones in this sample may be carry-over from other donors' samples.

This clone was found once. This chain links TRBV30 with TRBJ2-2; D is undetermined. CDR1 GTSNPN and CDR2 SVGIG come from the germline V gene (reference sequence). V was clipped by 3 bases and J by 1 base, with 6 bases between them. The CDR3 sequence is 13 residues long. CDR3 in amino acids: CAWSPGNTGELFF. In DNA, the CDR3 is TGTGCCTGGAGCCCGGGGAACACCGGGGAGCTGTTTTTT.

The CDR3 loop is CASSIWAGSTMNTEAFF. The CDR3 DNA is TGTGCCAGTAGTATATGGGCAGGATCGACCATGAACACTGAAGCTTTCTTT. The chain links TRBV19 to TRBJ1-1, with no clear D. V was pared by 2 bases and J by 0 bases, with 16 bases between. CDR1 and CDR2 from the germline V gene are LNHDA and SQIVND (reference sequence). The CDR3 is 17 amino acids. Supplemented by reference TRBV19 and TRBJ1-1, the full variable domain reads DGGITQSPKYLFRKEGQNVTLSCEQNLNHDAMYWYRQDPGQGLRLIYYSQIVNDFQKGDIAEGYSVSREKKESFPLTVTSAQKNPTAFYLCASSIWAGSTMNTEAFFGQGTRLTVV.

This chain uses TRBV18 with TRBJ1-2, with TRBD1 as a possible D gene (6 bases). From germline, CDR1 is KGHSH and CDR2 LQKENI. V gave up 4 bases and J gave up 4 bases, with 10 bases separating them. CDR3 size: 13 residues. The CDR3 loop is CASSQQGSYGYTF. As DNA, the CDR3 is TGTGCCAGCTCACAACAGGGATCCTATGGCTACACCTTC.

The rearrangement uses TRBV12-5 and TRBJ2-3; D unclear. The CDR3 runs to 13 residues. V shed 3 bases and J shed 4 bases, with 8 bases lying between them. Germline V lookup: CDR1 LGHNT, CDR2 FRNRAP. The CDR3 region is CASGFSPSDTQYF. CDR3 DNA: TGTGCTAGTGGTTTCAGCCCCTCAGATACGCAGTATTTT. Complete variable domain (other parts from reference TRBV12-5 and TRBJ2-3): DARVTQTPRHKVTEMGQEVTMRCQPILGHNTVFWYRQTMMQGLELLAYFRNRAPLDDSGMPKDRFSAEMPDATLATLKIQPSEPRDSAVYFCASGFSPSDTQYFGPGTRLTVL.

This rearrangement joins TRBV11-2 to TRBJ2-7; TRBD1 might be the D (5 bases). V was clipped by 3 bases and J by 0 bases, with 18 bases between them. This CDR3 is 17 amino acids long. The germline CDR1 and CDR2 sequences are SGHAT and FQNNGV. CDR3 DNA sequence: TGTGCCAGCAGCTTGGGTCTAGACAGCCAAGTCTCCTACGAGCAGTACTTC. Translating gives CASSLGLDSQVSYEQYF.

The rearrangement links TRBV5-1 to TRBJ2-5; D remains unclear. Trimming removed 2 bases at V and 2 bases at J, with 7 bases between. This CDR3 is 13 amino acids long. Germline loops: CDR1 SGHRS, CDR2 YFSETQ. CDR3 DNA sequence: TGCGCCAGCAGCTTACCAAGTCAAGAGACCCAGTACTTC. It specifies CASSLPSQETQYF.

The chain is built from TRBV5-1 and TRBJ1-1; 12 nucleotides agree with TRBD1. Germline V CDR1 and CDR2: SGHRS, YFSETQ. The CDR3 consists of 14 residues. Trimming at V came to 6 bases and at J to 8 bases, leaving 8 bases not matched to a gene. As DNA, the CDR3 is TGCGCCAGCACCATCCGAGGGACAGGGGGCGAAGCTTTCTTT. Its translation is CASTIRGTGGEAFF.

The V call is TRBV18, the J call TRBJ1-5; D call uncertain. Trimming left V 3 bases short and J 11 bases short, with 17 bases between. Germline loops: CDR1 KGHSH, CDR2 LQKENI. The CDR3 has 14 amino acids. Written as DNA, the CDR3 is TGTGCCAGCTCACCGCCCGGTAACCCGATAGCCCAGCATTTT. This sequence encodes CASSPPGNPIAQHF.

The CDR3 DNA sequence: TGTGCCAGCTCACCATTAAGTAGATCTCCGGGAACTACTGAAGCTTTCTTT. Its translation: CASSPLSRSPGTTEAFF. The chain is built from TRBV18 and TRBJ1-1; D is uncertain. The V end lost 2 bases, the J end lost 5 bases, and 21 bases lay between the germline ends. Germline V CDR1 and CDR2: KGHSH, LQKENI. The CDR3 totals 17 residues.

The chain uses TRBV7-2 and TRBJ1-4; D unresolved. V was clipped by 1 base and J by 4 bases, with 10 bases between them. Germline loops: CDR1 SGHTA, CDR2 FQGNSA. The CDR3 runs 15 residues. As DNA, the CDR3 is TGTGCCAGCAGCTTAGTAGGGCATTATAATGAAAAACTGTTTTTT. Amino acids: CASSLVGHYNEKLFF.

A few counts support this clone. The chain carries TRBV15 and TRBJ1-2; no definite D call. The V end lost 0 bases, the J end lost 14 bases, and 19 bases lay between the germline ends. From germline, CDR1 is LNHNV and CDR2 YYDKDF (reference sequence). This CDR3 spans 14 amino acids. The CDR3 region has the DNA TGTGCCACCAGCAGAGATATTGGGCGGGATTTATTGACCTTC. Its translation is CATSRDIGRDLLTF. The full variable domain, in which reference TRBV15 and TRBJ1-2 provide the parts outside the CDR3, is DAMVIQNPRYQVTQFGKPVTLSCSQTLNHNVMYWYQQKSSQAPKLLFHYYDKDFNNEADTPDNFQSRRPNTSFCFLDIRSPGLGDTAMYLCATSRDIGRDLLTFGSGTRLTVV.

Notes on this clone: A far bigger clonotype differs at one base, so this is likely a read error. V gene TRBV27 combines with J gene TRBJ2-4, with D perhaps TRBD2 (6 bases). The CDR3 contains 15 residues. Germline V gene data show CDR1 as MNHEY and CDR2 as SMNVEV (reference sequence). The CDR3 DNA reads TGTGCCAGCAGTTTATTTTCGGGAGCCAAAAACATTCCGTACTTC. It translates to CASSLFSGAKNIPYF.

This clone was recorded only once. This chain joins TRBV25-1 and TRBJ1-2; 10 nucleotides align to TRBD1. Unmatched junction bases numbered 7, after V lost 4 bases and J lost 2 bases. The CDR3 is 16 amino acids. CDR1 is MGHDK, CDR2 SYGVNS, per germline. The CDR3 coding sequence is TGTGCCAGCAGTGCTATGGACAGGGGGATAAACTATGGCTACACCTTC. It encodes CASSAMDRGINYGYTF.

The chain recombines TRBV10-1 with TRBJ2-7; the match to TRBD1 covers 8 bases. Germline loops: CDR1 WNHNN, CDR2 SYGVQD (reference sequence). The CDR3 has 16 residues. V dropped 3 bases and J dropped 0; count of bases not matched to a gene: 7. CDR3 in amino acids: CASSDYRDRHSYEQYF. The CDR3, as DNA: TGCGCCAGCAGTGACTACCGGGACAGGCACTCCTACGAGCAGTACTTC.

CDR3 sequence reads: CASSFTQGYEQYF. The CDR3 DNA reads TGTGCCAGCAGCTTCACCCAGGGCTACGAGCAGTACTTC. The V and J genes are TRBV5-4 and TRBJ2-7; a weak D match, TRBD1 (5 bases). CDR3 length: 13 residues. Germline assignment: CDR1 SGHNT and CDR2 YYREEE (reference sequence). V was shortened by 2 bases and J by 3 bases, with 9 bases between the two germline ends. Full variable domain (outside the CDR3, taken from reference TRBV5-4 and TRBJ2-7): ETGVTQSPTHLIKTRGQQVTLRCSSQSGHNTVSWYQQALGQGPQFIFQYYREEENGRGNFPPRFSGLQFPNYSSELNVNALELDDSALYLCASSFTQGYEQYFGPGTRLTVT.

This chain uses TRBV6-6 with TRBJ2-7; no definite D call. Germline CDR1 reads MNHNY; CDR2 reads SVGAGI (reference sequence). This CDR3 region has 11 residues. Trimming took 8 bases from V and 0 from J, leaving 5 bases between them. DNA for the CDR3: TGTGCCAGCTGTTCCTCCTACGAGCAGTACTTC. Residues: CASCSSYEQYF.

V and J are TRBV7-9 and TRBJ1-6, with a possible D match to TRBD1 (5 bases). Germline V gene lookup returns CDR1 SEHNR and CDR2 FQNEAQ (reference sequence). The ends were cut back, 2 bases at V and 9 bases at J, with 11 bases in the middle. The CDR3 is made up of 14 amino acids. The CDR3 reads CASSLHGATSPLHF. In DNA, the CDR3 is TGTGCCAGCAGCTTACACGGGGCAACTTCACCCCTCCACTTT.

This chain connects TRBV28 to TRBJ2-3; 7 nucleotides agree with TRBD1. The CDR3 length is 13 residues. The V segment lost 5 bases and the J segment 1 base; nucleotides outside the gene matches: 0. Germline CDR1 and CDR2: MDHEN and SYDVKM. CDR3: CASSTGGTDTQYF. The CDR3, as DNA: TGTGCCAGCAGTACAGGGGGCACAGATACGCAGTATTTT.

This clone was counted only a few times. The chain combines TRBV9 with TRBJ1-4; no reliable D call. Germline V gene sequence: CDR1 SGDLS, CDR2 YYNGEE. The CDR3 loop spans 14 amino acids. Trimming removed 3 bases from V and 5 bases from J, with 11 bases in between. The CDR3, as DNA: TGTGCCAGCAGCGCCGGGTTACGCAATGAAAAACTGTTTTTT. Encoded protein: CASSAGLRNEKLFF.

Remarks on this clone: A much larger clone sits a single nucleotide away, making a read error possible. This chain uses TRBV4-1 with TRBJ1-1, with D perhaps matching TRBD1 (6 bases). CDR1 is MGHRA, CDR2 YSYEKL, per germline. The CDR3 is 15 residues long. CDR3: CASSQAGGGNTGAFF. In DNA, the CDR3 is TGCGCCAGCAGCCAAGCTGGGGGGGGCAACACTGGAGCTTTCTTT.

This clone was counted at least ten times. Different DNA sequences within this sample yield the same CDR3. The rearrangement uses TRBV28 and TRBJ2-6; D ambiguous. CDR1 is MDHEN, CDR2 SYDVKM, per germline. The CDR3 has 13 amino acids. V was shortened by 6 bases and J by 1 base, with 4 bases between the two germline ends. This CDR3 is CASRISGANVLTF. CDR3 sequence (DNA): TGTGCCAGCAGGATATCTGGGGCCAACGTCCTGACTTTC.

The rearrangement joins TRBV5-1 to TRBJ2-7, with D possibly matching TRBD1 (5 bases). Germline-derived CDR1 and CDR2 are SGHRS and YFSETQ. The CDR3 consists of 14 residues. V lost 6 bases and J 3 bases, leaving 16 bases between the germline ends. CDR3 sequence (DNA): TGCGCCAGCACGGAAACAGGCCACTTCTACGAGCAGTACTTC. Residues: CASTETGHFYEQYF.

This clone occurred a few times. The chain has TRBV11-2 and TRBJ1-2; TRBD1 might be the D (5 bases). Germline loops: CDR1 SGHAT, CDR2 FQNNGV. V lost 1 base to trimming and J lost 8 bases, with 17 bases between them. CDR3 length equals 15 residues. The CDR3 loop reads CASSLARDVTGGYTF. Written as DNA, the CDR3 is TGTGCCAGCAGCTTAGCACGGGACGTGACCGGCGGCTACACCTTC.

The chain joins TRBV5-4 to TRBJ2-7; 10 nucleotides line up with TRBD1. V shed 4 bases and J 7 bases; nucleotides not matched to a gene: 14. Per the germline V gene, CDR1 is SGHNT and CDR2 is YYREEE (reference sequence). The CDR3 contains 16 residues. The DNA of the CDR3 is TGTGCCAGCAGCACAGGGGGCCTGACAGGGGGCTCGGAGCAGTACTTC. The encoded protein is CASSTGGLTGGSEQYF.

The chain's CDR3 is CASSQEIGAGRETQYF. The CDR3 coding sequence is TGCGCCAGCAGCCAAGAGATCGGAGCGGGACGGGAGACCCAGTACTTC. The rearrangement joins TRBV4-1 to TRBJ2-5, with 7 bases fitting TRBD2. The trim removed 0 bases at V and 5 bases at J, leaving 9 bases unmatched. This CDR3 has 16 amino acids. The germline gives CDR1 MGHRA, CDR2 YSYEKL.